These 29 T cell receptor beta chains originate from one sample sequenced in a study of blood T cell repertoires in COVID-19. Using immunoSEQ multiplex PCR, the repertoire was profiled, and TCRdb retains in-frame clones only, with some absent. Of roughly 200,000 clones in the sample, over 70% are singletons; the top ten hold roughly 7.2%. Sequencing was carried out using peripheral blood. The receptors come from a woman aged 40 to 49 with COVID-19, enrolled during active disease.

CDR3 coding DNA: TGTGCCAGCTCACCCCGGCAACGGGGGTTATACAATGAGCAGTTCTTC. Protein: CASSPRQRGLYNEQFF. V and J are TRBV18 and TRBJ2-1; tentatively, D is TRBD2 (6 bases). Germline-derived CDR1 and CDR2 are KGHSH and LQKENI. V dropped 3 bases and J dropped 4 bases, with 16 bases sitting between them. This CDR3 spans 16 amino acids.

This chain joins TRBV18 and TRBJ1-5; D not certain. This CDR3 has 14 residues. V was shortened by 6 bases and J by 0 bases, with 9 bases between the two germline ends. CDR1 is KGHSH, CDR2 LQKENI, per germline. The CDR3 bases are TGTGCCAGCTCCCTGGGAGGTAGCAATCAGCCCCAGCATTTT. It is translated as CASSLGGSNQPQHF.

The V and J genes are TRBV11-2 and TRBJ1-1; TRBD1 aligns across 7 bases. The CDR3 runs 15 residues. From germline, CDR1 is SGHAT and CDR2 FQNNGV. V dropped 9 bases and J dropped 0; count of bases not matched to a gene: 10. The CDR3 reads CASTRDRLMNTEAFF. CDR3 nucleotide sequence: TGTGCCAGTACCCGGGACAGACTAATGAACACTGAAGCTTTCTTT. Full variable domain (outside the CDR3, taken from reference TRBV11-2 and TRBJ1-1): EAGVAQSPRYKIIEKRQSVAFWCNPISGHATLYWYQQILGQGPKLLIQFQNNGVVDDSQLPKDRFSAERLKGVDSTLKIQPAKLEDSAVYLCASTRDRLMNTEAFFGQGTRLTVV.

The chain has TRBV28 and TRBJ2-2; 8 bases match TRBD1. Trimming at V came to 10 bases and at J to 6 bases, leaving 10 bases not matched to a gene. Looked up from germline, CDR1 is MDHEN and CDR2 is SYDVKM. The CDR3 extends over 14 amino acids. The CDR3 sequence: CATRIGQGPGELFF. The CDR3 DNA reads as TGTGCCACCCGAATTGGACAGGGTCCCGGGGAGCTGTTTTTT.

This clone was detected a few times. V and J are TRBV6-5 and TRBJ1-5; no reliable D call. The germline CDR1 and CDR2 sequences are MNHEY and SVGAGI. The CDR3 length is 14 residues. V was trimmed by 10 bases and J by 5 bases, leaving 18 bases between them. The CDR3 is CATRLVVLDQPQHF. Written as DNA, the CDR3 is TGTGCCACCAGGTTAGTGGTTTTGGATCAGCCCCAGCATTTT.

V is TRBV12-3 or TRBV12-4 and J is TRBJ1-6; D gene uncertain. Trimming took 6 bases from V and 9 from J, leaving 12 bases between them. The CDR3 is 13 residues long. The CDR3 loop is CASRGRNGSPLHF. Here the CDR3 DNA reads TGTGCCAGCAGAGGCAGGAATGGTTCACCCCTCCACTTT.

The rearrangement links TRBV27 to TRBJ2-7, with 7 bases aligning to TRBD2. The CDR3 consists of 14 residues. Per the germline V gene, CDR1 is MNHEY and CDR2 is SMNVEV (reference sequence). With 3 bases clipped from V and 3 bases from J, the junction kept 5 bases outside the gene matches. CDR3 coding DNA: TGTGCCAGCAGTTTTGAACGCGGGAGCTACGAGCAGTACTTC. It translates to CASSFERGSYEQYF.

The chain joins TRBV15 to TRBJ1-2; D might be TRBD1 (6 bases). The ends were cut back, 0 bases at V and 8 bases at J, with 19 bases in the middle. There are 16 residues in the CDR3. The V gene's germline CDR1 is LNHNV and CDR2 YYDKDF (reference sequence). The CDR3 sequence: CATSRDPPTGLGGYTF. The CDR3 DNA reads as TGTGCCACCAGCAGAGATCCCCCAACAGGGCTGGGCGGCTACACCTTC.

This sequence joins TRBV5-4 and TRBJ1-6, with a possible D match to TRBD1 (6 bases). Germline V gives CDR1 SGHNT, CDR2 YYREEE (reference sequence). The CDR3 consists of 14 residues. Trimming cost V 7 bases and J 1 base, with 9 bases left between them. CDR3 loop: CASARGSYNSPLHF. The CDR3 region has the DNA TGTGCCAGCGCCAGGGGATCCTATAATTCACCCCTCCACTTT.

The J gene is TRBJ1-6, the V gene TRBV19, with D unclear. The germline CDR1 and CDR2 sequences are LNHDA and SQIVND (reference sequence). The length of the CDR3 is 16 residues. Trimming left V 5 bases short and J 7 bases short, with 18 bases between. The CDR3 protein is CASSPSTGLWNSPLHF. The CDR3, as DNA: TGTGCCAGTAGTCCCTCCACCGGACTGTGGAATTCACCCCTCCACTTT.

J is TRBJ1-3 and V is TRBV6-2 or TRBV6-3; 8 bases are a match to TRBD1. Germline CDR1 and CDR2: MNHEY and SVGEGT. V lost 2 bases to trimming and J lost 3 bases; unmatched junction nucleotides: 6. CDR3 length: 16 amino acids. CDR3 nucleotide sequence: TGTGCCAGCAGTTACCGGACAGGGCGGGGTGGAAACACCATATATTTT. Translated: CASSYRTGRGGNTIYF.

This clone was found a few times. The J gene is TRBJ2-6, the V gene TRBV18; the D gene is possibly TRBD2 (6 bases). This CDR3 spans 16 amino acids. Germline CDR1 KGHSH, CDR2 LQKENI. The V end lost 3 bases, the J end lost 0 bases, and 9 bases lay between the germline ends. CDR3 sequence (DNA): TGTGCCAGCTCACCGGTGGGAGGCTCTGGGGCCAACGTCCTGACTTTC. Translating it yields CASSPVGGSGANVLTF.

The rearrangement links TRBV19 to TRBJ1-5, with a possible D match to TRBD1 (5 bases). Germline V gene data show CDR1 as LNHDA and CDR2 as SQIVND (reference sequence). Trimming cost V 5 bases and J 6 bases, with 11 bases left between them. CDR3 size: 13 residues. The CDR3 region is CASSADGGQPQHF. The CDR3 nucleotides are TGTGCCAGTAGTGCGGACGGGGGTCAGCCCCAGCATTTT.

This clone was detected only a few times. This chain links TRBV4-2 with TRBJ1-2, with D possibly TRBD1 on 5 matching bases. V was shortened by 0 bases and J by 7 bases, with 12 bases between the two germline ends. Germline assignment: CDR1 LGHNA and CDR2 YNFKEQ. This CDR3 has 14 residues. CDR3 amino acids: CASSQDKRGSGYTF. Written as DNA, the CDR3 is TGTGCCAGCAGCCAAGATAAGCGGGGGAGTGGCTACACCTTC.

This clone was seen once. V gene TRBV2 combines with J gene TRBJ1-2; no clear D. CDR3 length: 14 residues. Germline loops: CDR1 SNHLY, CDR2 FYNNEI. V lost 3 bases and J lost 4, with 12 bases in between. The CDR3 loop is CASSEGILGYGYTF. CDR3 bases: TGTGCCAGCAGTGAGGGCATCCTGGGCTATGGCTACACCTTC.

The chain has TRBV27 and TRBJ1-5; D is undetermined. CDR1 and CDR2 (germline): MNHEY, SMNVEV (reference sequence). There are 13 residues in the CDR3. With 3 bases removed from V and 4 bases from J, the gap between germline ends came to 7 bases. This CDR3 reads CASSLGVNQPQHF. CDR3 in DNA: TGTGCCAGCAGTTTGGGAGTTAATCAGCCCCAGCATTTT.

This rearrangement joins TRBV5-1 to TRBJ2-3; D unresolved. The CDR3 runs 14 residues. The germline V gene encodes CDR1 SGHRS and CDR2 YFSETQ. V lost 0 bases to trimming and J lost 3 bases, with 8 bases between them. The CDR3, as DNA: TGCGCCAGCAGCTTGGGCCAGATAACAGATACGCAGTATTTT. Its protein is CASSLGQITDTQYF.

The chain combines TRBV18 with TRBJ1-1; D call uncertain. The CDR3 is 12 residues long. The V end was cut by 3 bases, the J end by 10 bases, with 12 bases between. Germline assignment: CDR1 KGHSH and CDR2 LQKENI. CDR3 protein: CASSPDLRGAFF. CDR3 sequence (DNA): TGTGCCAGCTCACCGGACCTTCGGGGAGCTTTCTTT.

The chain is built from TRBV2 and TRBJ2-6; D remains ambiguous. Germline CDR1 and CDR2: SNHLY and FYNNEI. CDR3 size: 15 residues. Deletions cut 6 bases from V and 4 bases from J, with 13 bases between. CDR3 sequence reads: CASRYNPTGANVLTF. DNA of the CDR3: TGTGCCAGCAGATACAACCCAACCGGGGCCAACGTCCTGACTTTC. The full variable domain, rest sourced from reference TRBV2 and TRBJ2-6, is EPEVTQTPSHQVTQMGQEVILRCVPISNHLYFYWYRQILGQKVEFLVSFYNNEISEKSEIFDDQFSVERPDGSNFTLKIRSTKLEDSAMYFCASRYNPTGANVLTFGAGSRLTVL.

The chain recombines TRBV19 with TRBJ2-5; 9 positions agree with TRBD1. CDR3 length equals 14 residues. The trim removed 3 bases at V and 3 bases at J, leaving 2 bases unmatched. The germline V gene encodes CDR1 LNHDA and CDR2 SQIVND (reference sequence). The CDR3 spells CASSIGTGKETQYF. CDR3 nucleotides: TGTGCCAGTAGTATTGGGACAGGGAAAGAGACCCAGTACTTC.

This chain uses TRBV27 with TRBJ1-5; no clear D. There are 15 residues in the CDR3. The V and J ends lost 6 bases and 0 bases respectively, with 12 bases between them. The V gene's germline CDR1 is MNHEY and CDR2 SMNVEV (reference sequence). In DNA, the CDR3 is TGTGCCAGCAGCCCCCTTTCAGATAGCAATCAGCCCCAGCATTTT. It specifies CASSPLSDSNQPQHF.

This clone has only one observation. The V call is TRBV13, the J call TRBJ2-1, with TRBD2 identical over 7 bases. CDR1 and CDR2 from the germline V gene are PRHDT and FYEKMQ (reference sequence). This CDR3 has 15 residues. Losses at the gene ends were 4 bases for V and 3 bases for J; bases not matched to a gene: 6. As DNA, the CDR3 is TGTGCCAGCAGCTCACGGGGGGTTGGCTACAATGAGCAGTTCTTC. Protein product: CASSSRGVGYNEQFF.

This clone was found a few times. V is TRBV7-9 and J is TRBJ2-3; 8 bases match TRBD2. V shed 2 bases, J shed 2 bases, and the junction held 6 bases outside the gene matches. This CDR3 has 16 amino acids. Germline CDR1 reads SEHNR; CDR2 reads FQNEAQ (reference sequence). The CDR3 loop is CASSLNSGAFTDTQYF. The CDR3 coding sequence is TGTGCCAGCAGCTTAAATAGCGGGGCCTTCACAGATACGCAGTATTTT.

The rearrangement links TRBV10-1 to TRBJ2-5, with 11 bases matching TRBD2. V shed 5 bases, J shed 2 bases, and the junction held 4 bases outside the gene matches. The CDR3 is made up of 15 amino acids. Germline lookup yields CDR1 WNHNN and CDR2 SYGVQD (reference sequence). The CDR3 spells CASSMTSGVQETQYF. The CDR3 region has the DNA TGCGCCAGCAGTATGACTAGCGGGGTACAAGAGACCCAGTACTTC.

J is TRBJ2-5 and V is TRBV4-1, with 8 positions matching TRBD2. There are 16 residues in the CDR3. Per germline, CDR1 MGHRA and CDR2 YSYEKL. V shed 4 bases and J 5 bases; nucleotides not matched to a gene: 12. Here the CDR3 reads CASSRRDKTSGETQYF. Written as DNA, the CDR3 is TGCGCCAGCAGCCGCCGGGACAAAACTAGCGGCGAGACCCAGTACTTC.

The chain is built from TRBV19 and TRBJ1-2; D ambiguous. V dropped 0 bases and J dropped 3 bases, with 8 bases sitting between them. The CDR3 is 14 amino acids. Germline loops: CDR1 LNHDA, CDR2 SQIVND (reference sequence). The CDR3 loop is CASSIDNGYYGYTF. In nucleotides, the CDR3 is TGTGCCAGTAGTATAGACAACGGTTACTATGGCTACACCTTC.

V usage is TRBV5-4 and J usage is TRBJ2-3; TRBD1 aligns across 8 bases. This CDR3 spans 18 amino acids. J was trimmed by 4 bases and V by 5 bases; bases with no gene match: 18. In germline, CDR1 is SGHNT, CDR2 YYREEE (reference sequence). CDR3 sequence (DNA): TGTGCCAGCAGACCGATGCAAAACAGGGGGAGTTTGGCAGATACGCAGTATTTT. Protein: CASRPMQNRGSLADTQYF.

The chain combines TRBV6-5 with TRBJ2-4, with D possibly matching TRBD2 (6 bases). This CDR3 is built from 13 residues. The V gene's germline CDR1 is MNHEY and CDR2 SVGAGI. V gave up 8 bases and J gave up 1 base, with 9 bases separating them. The CDR3 loop reads CASWAGAKNIQYF. The CDR3 region has the DNA TGTGCCAGCTGGGCGGGGGCCAAAAACATTCAGTACTTC.

This chain connects TRBV5-5 to TRBJ1-6; D may be TRBD1 (5 bases). The CDR3 is 14 residues long. V lost 5 bases, J lost 5 bases, and 11 bases lay in between. CDR1 is SGHKS, CDR2 YYEKEE, per germline (reference sequence). Here the CDR3 DNA reads TGTGCCAGCAGTTTCGGGGGAGATAATTCACCCCTCCACTTT. It codes for CASSFGGDNSPLHF.